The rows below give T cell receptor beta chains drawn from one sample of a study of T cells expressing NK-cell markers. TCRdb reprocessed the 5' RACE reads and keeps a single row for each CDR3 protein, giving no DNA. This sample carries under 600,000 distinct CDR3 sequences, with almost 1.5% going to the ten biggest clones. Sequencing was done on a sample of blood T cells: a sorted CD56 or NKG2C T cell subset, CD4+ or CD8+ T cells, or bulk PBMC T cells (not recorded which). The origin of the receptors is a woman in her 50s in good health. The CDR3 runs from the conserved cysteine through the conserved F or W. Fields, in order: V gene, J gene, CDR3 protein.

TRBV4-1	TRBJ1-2	CASSQADGDLYGYTF
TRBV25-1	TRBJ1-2	CASSIAGTGDRGYTF
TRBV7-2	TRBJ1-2	CASSLGQGMAGYTF
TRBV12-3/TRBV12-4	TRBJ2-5	CASSFRGWGAPLETQYF
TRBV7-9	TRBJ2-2	CASSSIGTANTGELFF
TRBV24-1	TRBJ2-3	CATCEGGTSTDTQYF
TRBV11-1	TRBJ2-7	CASSLGTSSSYEQYF
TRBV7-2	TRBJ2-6	CASSFLPGQFSGANVLTF
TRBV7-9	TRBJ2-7	CASSARDLSSYEQYF
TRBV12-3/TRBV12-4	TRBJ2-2	CASSSARDGELFF
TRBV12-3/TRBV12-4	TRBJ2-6	CASSRTGSGANVLTF
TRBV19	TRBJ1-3	CASSIRFSGNTIYF
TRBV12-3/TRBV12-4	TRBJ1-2	CASSYQMNYGYTF
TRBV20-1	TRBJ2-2	CSAPLGSLNTGELFF
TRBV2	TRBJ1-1	CASSVRTGGPTEAFF
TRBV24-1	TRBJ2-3	CATSVSAGGTGDTQYF